One and the same sample provided the 3 T cell receptor beta chains below, sequenced in a study of identical twins. TCRdb passed the 5' RACE reads through MiXCR, listing each CDR3 protein once. Here the sample spans fewer than 650,000 distinct CDR3 sequences, about 7.6% being singletons. The sample also formed part of further work on yellow fever vaccine responses in identical twins.

The sequencing sample was made of PBMCs. The receptors were sampled from a woman younger than 30 in good health.

This chain joins TRBV5-1 and TRBJ2-3, with 13 bases aligning to TRBD2. Germline V gene sequence: CDR1 SGHRS, CDR2 YFSETQ. There are 17 residues in the CDR3. V was pared by 4 bases and J by 6 bases, with 11 bases of the junction left unmatched. DNA for the CDR3: TGCGCCAGCAGCACTGGGACTAGCGGGATGTCAAGGGATACGCAGTATTTT. This translates into CASSTGTSGMSRDTQYF.

This clonotype occurred a few times. V is TRBV28 and J is TRBJ1-6; 9 nucleotides agree with TRBD1. The CDR3 contains 15 residues. V dropped 8 bases and J dropped 6; count of bases not matched to a gene: 8. Germline values: CDR1 MDHEN, CDR2 SYDVKM. CDR3 coding DNA: TGTGCCAGCCGACCTCCACAGGGGGCTAATTCACCCCTCCACTTT. It codes for CASRPPQGANSPLHF.

In its sample, this clonotype was seen many times. The chain recombines TRBV7-8 with TRBJ1-6, with 7 bases lining up with TRBD1. Germline V gene data show CDR1 as SGHVS and CDR2 as FQNEAQ. J lost 10 bases, V lost 4 bases, and 10 bases had no gene match. The CDR3 is made up of 15 amino acids. This chain's CDR3 is CASSSQTQGGSPLHF. The CDR3 bases are TGTGCCAGCAGCTCCCAGACCCAGGGGGGATCACCCCTCCACTTT.